The sequence of this TCR beta chain was determined in a study of T cell responses to AZD1222 COVID-19 vaccine. Study-wide context: Timing groups of about 4 and about 12 weeks for second doses were pooled.

Study-wide findings and caveats: Close to half of all spike-specific TCRs reportedly target regions of the variants that are unmutated. Mostly white British, mostly female donors; authors suggested clonal diversity may be underestimated.

The CDR3 has 13 residues. Trimming shortened V by 6 bases and J by 4 bases, and 16 bases separated the two germline ends. CDR1 is SQVTM, CDR2 ANQGSEA, per germline. Repertoires were generated with immunoSEQ multiplex PCR, while TCRdb's copy carries only in-frame clones and drops some. Of about 100,000 clones listed, around 92% are singletons. As concerns this clone: The target antigen is unknown.

This chain uses TRBV29-1 with TRBJ2-7; tentatively, D is TRBD2 (6 bases). The receptor was isolated from an adult in good health. The sample consisted of peripheral blood, taken on day 0 of AZD1222 vaccination. The CDR3 here is CSVNGGAAYEQYF. The CDR3 coding sequence is TGCAGCGTGAACGGGGGAGCAGCTTACGAGCAGTACTTC.